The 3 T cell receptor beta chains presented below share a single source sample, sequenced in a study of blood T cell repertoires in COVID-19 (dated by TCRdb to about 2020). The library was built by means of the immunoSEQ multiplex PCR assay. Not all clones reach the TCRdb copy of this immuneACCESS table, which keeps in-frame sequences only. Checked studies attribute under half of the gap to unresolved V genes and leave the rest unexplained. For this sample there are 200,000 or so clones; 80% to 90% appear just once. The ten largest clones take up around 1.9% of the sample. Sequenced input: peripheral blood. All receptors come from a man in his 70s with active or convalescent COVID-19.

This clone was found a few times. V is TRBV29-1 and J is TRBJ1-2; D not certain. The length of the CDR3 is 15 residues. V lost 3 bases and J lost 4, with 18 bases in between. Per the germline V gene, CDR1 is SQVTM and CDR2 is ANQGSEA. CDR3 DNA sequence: TGCAGCGTTGACTCAACAGCCAGTGGGCTCTATGGCTACACCTTC. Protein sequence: CSVDSTASGLYGYTF.

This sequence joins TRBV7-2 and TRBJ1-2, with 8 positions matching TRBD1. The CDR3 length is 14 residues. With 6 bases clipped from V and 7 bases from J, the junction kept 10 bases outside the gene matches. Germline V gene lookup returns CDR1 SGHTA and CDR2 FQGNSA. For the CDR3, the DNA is TGTGCCAGCAGTCCTCGACAGGGGCTGCGTGGCTACACCTTC. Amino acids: CASSPRQGLRGYTF.

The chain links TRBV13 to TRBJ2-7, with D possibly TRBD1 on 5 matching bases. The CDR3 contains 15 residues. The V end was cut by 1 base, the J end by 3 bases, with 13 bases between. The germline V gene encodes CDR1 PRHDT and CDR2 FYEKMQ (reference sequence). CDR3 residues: CASSLEGLFGYEQYF. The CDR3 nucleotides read TGTGCCAGCAGCTTAGAGGGGCTGTTTGGCTACGAGCAGTACTTC.